This TCR beta chain was recovered during a study of T cell changes during pregnancy in multiple sclerosis. This clone occurred a few times. Clones were sequenced by immunoSEQ multiplex PCR, and TCRdb holds only the in-frame ones, with some missing. The sample yields around 88,000 clones, 92% seen once. Sample: peripheral blood, taken in the first trimester of pregnancy. This receptor was obtained from a female donor with multiple sclerosis, enrolled in a pregnancy study.

The CDR3 DNA reads TGCAGCTCAAAGGGCGGGGGGCCGGAGACCCAGTACTTC. As protein: CSSKGGGPETQYF. This chain links TRBV29-1 with TRBJ2-5; 8 bases align to TRBD2. The junction had 10 bases not matched to a gene; V was cut back by 8 bases and J by 5 bases. Germline V CDR1 and CDR2: SQVTM, ANQGSEA. The CDR3 contains 13 residues.